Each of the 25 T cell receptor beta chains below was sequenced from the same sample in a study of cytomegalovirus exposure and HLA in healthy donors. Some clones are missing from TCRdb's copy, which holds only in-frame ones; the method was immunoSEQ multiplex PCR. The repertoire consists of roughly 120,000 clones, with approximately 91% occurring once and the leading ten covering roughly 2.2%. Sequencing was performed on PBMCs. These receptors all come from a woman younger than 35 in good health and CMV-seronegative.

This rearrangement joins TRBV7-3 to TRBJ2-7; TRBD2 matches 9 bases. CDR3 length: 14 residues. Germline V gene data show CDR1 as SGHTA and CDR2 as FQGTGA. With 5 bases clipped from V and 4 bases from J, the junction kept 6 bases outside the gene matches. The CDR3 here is CASSPKLAGYEQYF. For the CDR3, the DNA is TGTGCCAGCAGCCCCAAACTAGCGGGTTACGAGCAGTACTTC.

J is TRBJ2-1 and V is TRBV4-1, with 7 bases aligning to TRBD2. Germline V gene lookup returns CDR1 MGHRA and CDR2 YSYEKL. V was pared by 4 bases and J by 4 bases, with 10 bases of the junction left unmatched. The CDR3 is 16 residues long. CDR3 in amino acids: CASSPIPSGGYNEQFF. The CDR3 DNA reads TGCGCCAGCAGCCCAATCCCTAGCGGTGGTTACAATGAGCAGTTCTTC.

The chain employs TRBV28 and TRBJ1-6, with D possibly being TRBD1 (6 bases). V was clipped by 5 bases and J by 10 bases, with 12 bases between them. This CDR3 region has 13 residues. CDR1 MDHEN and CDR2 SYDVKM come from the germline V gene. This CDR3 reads CASSPGGSSPLHF. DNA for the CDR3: TGTGCCAGCAGTCCGGGGGGCAGCTCACCCCTCCACTTT.

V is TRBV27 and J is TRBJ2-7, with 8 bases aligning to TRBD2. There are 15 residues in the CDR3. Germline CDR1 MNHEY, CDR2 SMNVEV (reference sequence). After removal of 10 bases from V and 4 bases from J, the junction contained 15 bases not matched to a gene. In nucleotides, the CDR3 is TGTGCCAACAGCTATTTGGGAGCGGGAGCTTACGAGCAGTACTTC. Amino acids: CANSYLGAGAYEQYF.

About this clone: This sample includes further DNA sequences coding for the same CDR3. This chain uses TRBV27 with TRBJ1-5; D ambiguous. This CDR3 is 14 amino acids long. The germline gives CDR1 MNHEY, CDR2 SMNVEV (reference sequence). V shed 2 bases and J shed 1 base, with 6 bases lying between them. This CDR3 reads CASSLRGSNQPQHF. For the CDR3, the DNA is TGTGCCAGCAGTTTACGAGGGAGCAATCAGCCCCAGCATTTT.

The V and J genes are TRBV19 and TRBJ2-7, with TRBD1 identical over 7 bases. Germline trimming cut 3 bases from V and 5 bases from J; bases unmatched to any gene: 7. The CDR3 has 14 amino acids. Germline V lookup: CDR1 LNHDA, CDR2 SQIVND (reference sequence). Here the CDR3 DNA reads TGTGCCAGTAGTATGCTGGACAGGAGACACGAGCAGTACTTC. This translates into CASSMLDRRHEQYF.

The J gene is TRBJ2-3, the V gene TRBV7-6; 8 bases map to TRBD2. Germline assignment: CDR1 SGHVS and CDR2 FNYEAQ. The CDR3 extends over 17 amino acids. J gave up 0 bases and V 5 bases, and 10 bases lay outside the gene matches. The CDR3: CASSPRERGTSTDTQYF. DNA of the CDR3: TGTGCCAGCAGCCCTAGGGAGCGGGGGACTAGCACAGATACGCAGTATTTT.

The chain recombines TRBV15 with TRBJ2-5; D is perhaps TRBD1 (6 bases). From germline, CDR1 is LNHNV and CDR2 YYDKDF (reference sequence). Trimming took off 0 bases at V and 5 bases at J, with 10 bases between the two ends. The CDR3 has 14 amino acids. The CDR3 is CATSRENRVETQYF. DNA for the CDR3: TGTGCCACCAGCAGAGAAAACAGGGTGGAGACCCAGTACTTC. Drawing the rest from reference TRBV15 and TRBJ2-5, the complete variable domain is DAMVIQNPRYQVTQFGKPVTLSCSQTLNHNVMYWYQQKSSQAPKLLFHYYDKDFNNEADTPDNFQSRRPNTSFCFLDIRSPGLGDTAMYLCATSRENRVETQYFGPGTRLLVL.

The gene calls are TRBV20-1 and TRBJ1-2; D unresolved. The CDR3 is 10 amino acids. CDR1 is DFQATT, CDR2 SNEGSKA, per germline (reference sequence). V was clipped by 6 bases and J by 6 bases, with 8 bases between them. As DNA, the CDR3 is TGCAGTGCAGAGAACCATGGCTACACCTTC. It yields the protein CSAENHGYTF.

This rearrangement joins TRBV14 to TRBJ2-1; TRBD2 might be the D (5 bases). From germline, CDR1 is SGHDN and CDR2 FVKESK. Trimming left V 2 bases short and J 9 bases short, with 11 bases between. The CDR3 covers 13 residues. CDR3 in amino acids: CASSQTISGEQFF. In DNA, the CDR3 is TGTGCCAGCAGCCAAACCATCAGCGGTGAGCAGTTCTTC.

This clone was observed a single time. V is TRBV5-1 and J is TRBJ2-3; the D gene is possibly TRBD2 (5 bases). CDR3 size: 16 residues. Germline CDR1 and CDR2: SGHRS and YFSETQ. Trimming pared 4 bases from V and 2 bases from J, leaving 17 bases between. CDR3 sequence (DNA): TGCGCCAGCAGCCCCACCCGGGGAGACCACACAGATACGCAGTATTTT. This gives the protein CASSPTRGDHTDTQYF.

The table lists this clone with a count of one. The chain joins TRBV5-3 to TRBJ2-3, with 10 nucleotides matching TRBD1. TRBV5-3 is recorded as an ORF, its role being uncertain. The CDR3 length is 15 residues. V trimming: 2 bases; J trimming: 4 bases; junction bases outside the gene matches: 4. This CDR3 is CARSFGTGEPDTQYF. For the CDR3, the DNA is TGTGCCAGAAGCTTTGGGACAGGGGAACCAGATACGCAGTATTTT.

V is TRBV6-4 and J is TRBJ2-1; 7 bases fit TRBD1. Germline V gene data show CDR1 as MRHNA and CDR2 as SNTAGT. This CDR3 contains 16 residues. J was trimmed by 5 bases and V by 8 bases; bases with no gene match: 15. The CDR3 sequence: CASRDSPGQLNNEQFF. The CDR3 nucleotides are TGTGCCAGCCGGGATTCCCCGGGACAGTTAAACAATGAGCAGTTCTTC.

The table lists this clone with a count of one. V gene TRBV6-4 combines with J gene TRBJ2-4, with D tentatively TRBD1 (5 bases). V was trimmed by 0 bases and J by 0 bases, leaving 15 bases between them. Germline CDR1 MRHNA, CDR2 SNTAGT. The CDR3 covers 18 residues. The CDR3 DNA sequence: TGTGCCAGCAGTGACTCTGGCGTAAGGGGCCTAGCCAAAAACATTCAGTACTTC. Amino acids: CASSDSGVRGLAKNIQYF.

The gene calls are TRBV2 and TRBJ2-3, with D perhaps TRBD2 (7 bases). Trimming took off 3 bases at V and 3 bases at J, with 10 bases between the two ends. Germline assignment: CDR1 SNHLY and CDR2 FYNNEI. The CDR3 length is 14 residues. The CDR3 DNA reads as TGTGCCAGCAGTGACAGGGGAGGGACAGATACGCAGTATTTT. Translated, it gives CASSDRGGTDTQYF.

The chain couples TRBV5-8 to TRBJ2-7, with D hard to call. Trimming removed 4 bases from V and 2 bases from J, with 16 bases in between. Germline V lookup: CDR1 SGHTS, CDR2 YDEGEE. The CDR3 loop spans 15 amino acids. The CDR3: CASSDWAVSTYEQYF. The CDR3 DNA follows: TGTGCCAGCAGCGATTGGGCAGTATCAACCTACGAGCAGTACTTC. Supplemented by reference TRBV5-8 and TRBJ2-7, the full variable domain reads EAGVTQSPTHLIKTRGQQATLRCSPISGHTSVYWYQQALGLGLQFLLWYDEGEERNRGNFPPRFSGRQFPNYSSELNVNALELEDSALYLCASSDWAVSTYEQYFGPGTRLTVT.

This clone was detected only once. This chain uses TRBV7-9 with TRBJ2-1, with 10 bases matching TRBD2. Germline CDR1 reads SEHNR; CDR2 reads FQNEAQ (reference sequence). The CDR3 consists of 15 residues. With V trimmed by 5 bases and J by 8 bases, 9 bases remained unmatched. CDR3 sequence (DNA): TGTGCCAGCAGCCTACGGACTAGCGGTGTCGATGAGCAGTTCTTC. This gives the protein CASSLRTSGVDEQFF.

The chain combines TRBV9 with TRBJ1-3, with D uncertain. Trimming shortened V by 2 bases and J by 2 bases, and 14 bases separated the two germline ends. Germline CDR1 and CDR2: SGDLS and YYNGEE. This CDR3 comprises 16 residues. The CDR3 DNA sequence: TGTGCCAGCAGCGTGGGCAGACCTCTTACTGGAAACACCATATATTTT. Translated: CASSVGRPLTGNTIYF.

Here the CDR3 reads CASRPDRRQETQYF. The CDR3 nucleotides read TGTGCCAGCAGGCCCGACAGAAGACAAGAGACCCAGTACTTC. The V and J genes are TRBV6-5 and TRBJ2-5; D possibly corresponds to TRBD1 (5 bases). Germline assignment: CDR1 MNHEY and CDR2 SVGAGI. V was shortened by 6 bases and J by 2 bases, with 13 bases between the two germline ends. This CDR3 contains 14 residues.

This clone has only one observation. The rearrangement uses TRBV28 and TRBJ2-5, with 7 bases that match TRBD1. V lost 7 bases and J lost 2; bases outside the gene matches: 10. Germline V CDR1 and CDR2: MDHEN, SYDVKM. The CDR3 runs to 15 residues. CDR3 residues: CASTRQGQTQETQYF. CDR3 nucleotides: TGTGCCAGCACCCGTCAGGGACAGACACAAGAGACCCAGTACTTC.

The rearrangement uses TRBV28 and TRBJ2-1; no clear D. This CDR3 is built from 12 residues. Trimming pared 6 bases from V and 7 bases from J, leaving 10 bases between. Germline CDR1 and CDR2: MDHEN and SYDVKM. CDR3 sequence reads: CASSRFGNEQFF. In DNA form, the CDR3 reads TGTGCCAGCAGCCGTTTCGGGAATGAGCAGTTCTTC.

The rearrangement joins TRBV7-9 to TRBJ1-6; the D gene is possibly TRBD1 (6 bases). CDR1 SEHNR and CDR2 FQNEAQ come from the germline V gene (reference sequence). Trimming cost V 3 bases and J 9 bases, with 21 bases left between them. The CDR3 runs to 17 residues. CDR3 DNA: TGTGCCAGCAGCTTCCCCTCCCGGGACATGCCCGGTTCACCCCTCCACTTT. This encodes CASSFPSRDMPGSPLHF. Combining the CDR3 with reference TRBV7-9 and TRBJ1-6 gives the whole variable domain DTGVSQNPRHKITKRGQNVTFRCDPISEHNRLYWYRQTLGQGPEFLTYFQNEAQLEKSRLLSDRFSAERPKGSFSTLEIQRTEQGDSAMYLCASSFPSRDMPGSPLHFGNGTRLTVT.

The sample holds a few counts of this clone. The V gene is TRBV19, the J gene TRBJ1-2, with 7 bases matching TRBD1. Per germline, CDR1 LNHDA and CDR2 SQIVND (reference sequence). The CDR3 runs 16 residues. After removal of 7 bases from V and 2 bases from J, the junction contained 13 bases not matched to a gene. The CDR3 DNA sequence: TGTGCCAGTACCGTCCGAGAGGGGGCGAGGAACTATGGCTACACCTTC. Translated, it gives CASTVREGARNYGYTF.

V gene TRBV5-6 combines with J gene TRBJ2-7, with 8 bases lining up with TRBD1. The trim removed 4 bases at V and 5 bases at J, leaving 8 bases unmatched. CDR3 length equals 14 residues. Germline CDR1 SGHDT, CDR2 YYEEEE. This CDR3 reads CASSPGQGLHEQYF. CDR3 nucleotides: TGTGCCAGCAGCCCCGGACAGGGCTTACACGAGCAGTACTTC.

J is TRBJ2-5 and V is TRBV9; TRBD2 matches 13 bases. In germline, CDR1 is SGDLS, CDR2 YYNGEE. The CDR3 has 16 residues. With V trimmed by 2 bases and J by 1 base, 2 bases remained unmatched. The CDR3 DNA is TGTGCCAGCAGCGTCGGACTAGCGGGAGCCCAAGAGACCCAGTACTTC. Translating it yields CASSVGLAGAQETQYF.